This note documents a single T cell receptor beta chain sequence. This sample is drawn from a study of T cell changes during pregnancy in multiple sclerosis. Profiling relied on immunoSEQ multiplex PCR, and the TCRdb table lists in-frame clones only, not all of them. Counted here are about 75,000 clones, under 95% occurring once; the ten biggest clones make up 0.43%. The CDR3 is 15 residues long. The V and J ends lost 1 base and 10 bases, in that order; junction bases with no gene match: 7. The germline V gene encodes CDR1 LGHNT and CDR2 FRNRAP. The starting material was CD4+ T cells from peripheral blood mononuclear cells, obtained before pregnancy. This chain uses TRBV12-5 with TRBJ2-1; 10 positions agree with TRBD2. This clonotype was obtained from a female donor with multiple sclerosis, enrolled in a pregnancy study. The CDR3 sequence: CASGLGLAGAGEQFF. The CDR3 nucleotides read TGTGCTAGTGGTTTGGGGCTAGCGGGAGCTGGGGAGCAGTTCTTC.